This T cell receptor (beta chain) stems from a study of T cell repertoires in cytomegalovirus infection. Trimming pared 3 bases from V and 4 bases from J, leaving 17 bases between. The CDR3 runs to 16 residues. Germline CDR1 reads SGHTA; CDR2 reads FQGNSA. TCRdb ran MiXCR on the reads and lists one entry per CDR3 protein. The data contain fewer than 350,000 distinct CDR3 sequences, 9.5% of them singletons. This clonotype came up many times. This receptor was identified in a human donor in good health (CMV status not recorded). Some clones in this sample may be carry-over from other donors' samples. The chain has TRBV7-2 and TRBJ2-3, with D uncertain. The sample comprised PBMCs. CDR3 region: CASSFPPRPASDTQYF. Here the CDR3 DNA reads TGTGCCAGCAGCTTCCCCCCCCGACCGGCCTCAGATACGCAGTATTTT.